This TCR beta chain was identified in a study of tumor-infiltrating lymphocytes in primary liver carcinoma. Study-wide results and limits: Tumor top-250-clone fraction significantly exceeded that of blood (p = 0.039). A fraction of only about 7-25% of top clones appeared in all five tumor regions. Tumor-adjacent and tumor-blood pairs displayed less overlap than did pairs of tumor regions.

A remark on this clonotype: Its antigen is unidentified. A read error may be the cause here, since a much bigger clone is one base away.

Without any cell sorting, roughly 18-31 mg of bulk tissue yielded co-extracted RNA and DNA. Each of the tumor samples contained in excess of 80% viable tumor cells. Making TCR beta cDNA involved roughly 500 ng total RNA and a constant-region primer. TCR beta libraries came from three nested multiplex PCR rounds using slightly modified ARM-PCR. The first two PCR rounds used TRBV1-TRBV30 forward primers with a C-beta reverse primer, 10 to 11 cycles each. TCRdb ran MiXCR on the multiplex PCR reads and lists one entry per CDR3 protein. Seen here are some 120,000 distinct CDR3 sequences, approximately 64% observed once, and the top ten hold 7.5% to 8.5%. From germline, CDR1 is KGHDR and CDR2 SFDVKD. The CDR3 extends over 16 amino acids. V lost 2 bases, J lost 5 bases, and 14 bases lay in between.

The sample consisted of liver tumor tissue from sampling region 3. Subset: tumor region T3, left-lateral pole. This chain connects TRBV24-1 to TRBJ2-2; D is perhaps TRBD1 (5 bases). This receptor was taken from a woman aged 55-69 years with primary liver carcinoma and hepatitis B virus infection. The CDR3 reads CATSDSSGQKTGELFF. The CDR3 DNA follows: TGTGCCACCAGTGATTCCTCAGGACAAAAGACCGGGGAGCTGTTTTTT.